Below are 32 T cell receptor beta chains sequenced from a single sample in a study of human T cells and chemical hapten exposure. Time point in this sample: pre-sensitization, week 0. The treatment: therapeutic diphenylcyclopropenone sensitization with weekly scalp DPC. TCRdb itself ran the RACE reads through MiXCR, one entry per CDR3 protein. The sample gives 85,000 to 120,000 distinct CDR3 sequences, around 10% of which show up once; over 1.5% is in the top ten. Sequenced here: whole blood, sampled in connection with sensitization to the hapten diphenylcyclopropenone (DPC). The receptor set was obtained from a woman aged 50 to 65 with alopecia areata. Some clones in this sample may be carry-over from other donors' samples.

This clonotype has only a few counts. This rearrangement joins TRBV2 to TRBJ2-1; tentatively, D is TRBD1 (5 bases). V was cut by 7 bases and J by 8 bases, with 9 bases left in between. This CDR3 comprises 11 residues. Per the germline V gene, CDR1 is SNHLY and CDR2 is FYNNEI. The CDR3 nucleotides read TGTGCCAGCAACAGGTACGATGAGCAGTTCTTC. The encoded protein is CASNRYDEQFF.

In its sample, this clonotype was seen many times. The CDR3: CASSYSRTSSYEQYF. CDR3 bases: TGTGCCAGCAGTTACTCACGTACTAGCTCCTACGAGCAGTACTTC. The chain combines TRBV6-2 or TRBV6-3 with TRBJ2-7, with a tentative D call TRBD2 (5 bases). Germline CDR1 reads MNHEY; CDR2 reads SVGEGT. Trimming took 0 bases from V and 0 from J, leaving 9 bases between them. This CDR3 contains 15 residues.

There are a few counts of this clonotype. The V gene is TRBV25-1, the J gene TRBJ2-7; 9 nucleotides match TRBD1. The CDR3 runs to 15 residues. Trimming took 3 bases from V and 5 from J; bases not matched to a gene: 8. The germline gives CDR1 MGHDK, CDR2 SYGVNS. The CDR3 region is CASSDSGTGRHEQYF. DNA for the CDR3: TGTGCCAGCAGTGATTCTGGGACAGGGCGGCACGAGCAGTACTTC.

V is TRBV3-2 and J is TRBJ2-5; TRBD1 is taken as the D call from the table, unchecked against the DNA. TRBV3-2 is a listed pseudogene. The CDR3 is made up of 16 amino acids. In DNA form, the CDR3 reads TGTGCCAGCAGCCACGGGGGGCTTGTACTCCAAGAGACCCAGTACTTC. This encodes CASSHGGLVLQETQYF.

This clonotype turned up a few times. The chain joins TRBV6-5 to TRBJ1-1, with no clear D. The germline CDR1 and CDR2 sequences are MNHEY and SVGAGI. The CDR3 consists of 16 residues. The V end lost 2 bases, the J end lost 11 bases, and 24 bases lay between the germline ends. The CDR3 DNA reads TGTGCCAGCAGTTACGCCTCAACGGTGTCCCCGAGAGGGGCTTTCTTT. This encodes CASSYASTVSPRGAFF.

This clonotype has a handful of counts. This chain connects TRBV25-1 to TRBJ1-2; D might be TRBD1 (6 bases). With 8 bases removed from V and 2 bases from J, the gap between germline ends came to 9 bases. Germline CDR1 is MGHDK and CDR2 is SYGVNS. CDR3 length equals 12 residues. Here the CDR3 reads CASQDRNYGYTF. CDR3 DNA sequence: TGTGCCAGCCAAGACAGGAACTATGGCTACACCTTC.

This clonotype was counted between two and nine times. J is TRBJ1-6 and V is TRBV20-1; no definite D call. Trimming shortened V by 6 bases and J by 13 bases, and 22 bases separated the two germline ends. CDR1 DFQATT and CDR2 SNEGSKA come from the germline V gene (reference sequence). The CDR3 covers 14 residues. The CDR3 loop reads CSATSRVSLGPLHF. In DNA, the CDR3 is TGCAGTGCGACCAGCCGGGTCTCCCTCGGGCCCCTCCACTTT.

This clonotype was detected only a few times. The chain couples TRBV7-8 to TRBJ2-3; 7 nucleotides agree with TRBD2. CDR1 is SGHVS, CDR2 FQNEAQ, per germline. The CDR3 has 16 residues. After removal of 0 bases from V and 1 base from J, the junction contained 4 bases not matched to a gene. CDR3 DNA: TGTGCCAGCAGCTTAGCTGGTACTAGCGGCACAGATACGCAGTATTTT. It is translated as CASSLAGTSGTDTQYF.

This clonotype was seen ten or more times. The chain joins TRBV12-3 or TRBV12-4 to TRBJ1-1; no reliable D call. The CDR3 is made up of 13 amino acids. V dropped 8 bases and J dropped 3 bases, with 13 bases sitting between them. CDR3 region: CASRHKTHTEAFF. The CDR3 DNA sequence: TGTGCCAGCCGGCATAAGACTCACACTGAAGCTTTCTTT.

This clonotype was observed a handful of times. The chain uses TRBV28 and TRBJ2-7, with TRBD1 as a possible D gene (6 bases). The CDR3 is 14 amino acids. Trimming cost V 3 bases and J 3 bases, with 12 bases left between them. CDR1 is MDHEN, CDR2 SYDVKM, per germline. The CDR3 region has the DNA TGTGCCAGCAGTTTGTTACAGGGACACTACGAGCAGTACTTC. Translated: CASSLLQGHYEQYF.

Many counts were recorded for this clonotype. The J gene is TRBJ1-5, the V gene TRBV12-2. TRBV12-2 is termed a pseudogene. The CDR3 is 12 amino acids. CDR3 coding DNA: TGTGCAAGTCGCCCCAGCAATCAGCCCCAGCATTTT. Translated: CASRPSNQPQHF.

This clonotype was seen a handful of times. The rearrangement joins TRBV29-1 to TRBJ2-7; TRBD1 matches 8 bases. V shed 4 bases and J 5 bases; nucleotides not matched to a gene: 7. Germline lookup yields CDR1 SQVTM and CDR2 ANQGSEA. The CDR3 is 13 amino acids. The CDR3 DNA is TGCAGCGTTGTTGGACAGGGCTTCGACGAGCAGTACTTC. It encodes CSVVGQGFDEQYF.

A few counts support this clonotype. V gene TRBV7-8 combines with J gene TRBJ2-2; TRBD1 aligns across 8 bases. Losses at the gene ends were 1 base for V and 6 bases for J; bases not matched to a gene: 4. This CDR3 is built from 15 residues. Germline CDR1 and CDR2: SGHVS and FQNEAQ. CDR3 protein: CASSLEDREAGELFF. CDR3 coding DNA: TGTGCCAGCAGCTTAGAGGACAGGGAGGCCGGGGAGCTGTTTTTT.

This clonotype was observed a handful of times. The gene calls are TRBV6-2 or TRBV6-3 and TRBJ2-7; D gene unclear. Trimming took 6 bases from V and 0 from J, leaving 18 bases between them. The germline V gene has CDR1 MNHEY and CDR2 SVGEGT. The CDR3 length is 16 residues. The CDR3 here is CASRPPQARSSYEQYF. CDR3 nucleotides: TGTGCCAGCAGGCCCCCCCAGGCCAGGAGCTCCTACGAGCAGTACTTC.

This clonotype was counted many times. CDR3 sequence (DNA): TGTGCCAGCAGTTTAGCGGACCGGGCCGAGCCGTCCTACGAGCAGTACTTC. This translates into CASSLADRAEPSYEQYF. The chain recombines TRBV12-3 or TRBV12-4 with TRBJ2-7; no clear D gene. The CDR3 consists of 17 residues. The V gene lost 0 bases and the J gene lost 1 base, with 16 bases spanning the gap.

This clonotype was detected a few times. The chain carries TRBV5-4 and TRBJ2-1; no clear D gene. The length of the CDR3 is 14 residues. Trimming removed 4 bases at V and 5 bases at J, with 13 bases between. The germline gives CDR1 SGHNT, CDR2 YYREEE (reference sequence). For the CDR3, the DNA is TGTGCCAGCAGCCCCATGACTGAGAACAATGAGCAGTTCTTC. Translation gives CASSPMTENNEQFF.

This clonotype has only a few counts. CDR3 residues: CASSQDTGEVVNGYTF. The CDR3 nucleotides read TGCGCCAGCAGCCAAGATACAGGGGAGGTCGTAAATGGCTACACCTTC. The chain is built from TRBV4-1 and TRBJ1-2; 7 bases are shared with TRBD1. Germline V gives CDR1 MGHRA, CDR2 YSYEKL. CDR3 size: 16 residues. Trimming cost V 0 bases and J 6 bases; bases outside gene matches: 10.

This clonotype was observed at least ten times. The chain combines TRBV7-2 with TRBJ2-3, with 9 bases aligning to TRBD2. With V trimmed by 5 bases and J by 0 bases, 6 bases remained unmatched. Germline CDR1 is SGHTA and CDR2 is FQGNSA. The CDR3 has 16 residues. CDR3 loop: CASSKREALSTDTQYF. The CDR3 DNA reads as TGTGCCAGCAGCAAGCGGGAGGCGCTAAGCACAGATACGCAGTATTTT.

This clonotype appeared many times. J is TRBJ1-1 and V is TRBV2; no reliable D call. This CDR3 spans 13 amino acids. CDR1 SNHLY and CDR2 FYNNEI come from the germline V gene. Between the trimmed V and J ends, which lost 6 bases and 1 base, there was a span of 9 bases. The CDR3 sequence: CASRYGRNTEAFF. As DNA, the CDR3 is TGTGCCAGCAGGTATGGGAGGAACACTGAAGCTTTCTTT.

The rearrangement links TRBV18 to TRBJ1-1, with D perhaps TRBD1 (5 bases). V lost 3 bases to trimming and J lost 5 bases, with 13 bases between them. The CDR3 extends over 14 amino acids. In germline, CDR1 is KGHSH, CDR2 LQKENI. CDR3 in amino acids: CASSPQRGETEAFF. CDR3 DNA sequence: TGTGCCAGCTCACCGCAGCGGGGCGAGACTGAAGCTTTCTTT.

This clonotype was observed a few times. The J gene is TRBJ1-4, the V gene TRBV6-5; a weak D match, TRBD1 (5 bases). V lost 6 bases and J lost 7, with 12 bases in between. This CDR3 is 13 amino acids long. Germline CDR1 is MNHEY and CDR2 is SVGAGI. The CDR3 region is CASSRTQGEKLFF. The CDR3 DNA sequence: TGTGCCAGCAGCCGAACCCAGGGTGAAAAACTGTTTTTT.

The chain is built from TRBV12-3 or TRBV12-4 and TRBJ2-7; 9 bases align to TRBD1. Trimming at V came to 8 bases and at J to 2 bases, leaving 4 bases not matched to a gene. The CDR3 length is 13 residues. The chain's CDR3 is CASGGQGAYEQYF. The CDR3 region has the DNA TGTGCCAGCGGGGGACAGGGAGCCTACGAGCAGTACTTC.

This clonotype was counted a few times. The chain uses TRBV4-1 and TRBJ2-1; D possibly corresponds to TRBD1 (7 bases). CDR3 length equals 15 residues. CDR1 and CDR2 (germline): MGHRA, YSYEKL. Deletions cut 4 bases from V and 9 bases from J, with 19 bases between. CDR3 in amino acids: CASSPRQGGAPEQFF. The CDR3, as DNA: TGCGCCAGCAGCCCTCGACAGGGAGGAGCGCCTGAGCAGTTCTTC.

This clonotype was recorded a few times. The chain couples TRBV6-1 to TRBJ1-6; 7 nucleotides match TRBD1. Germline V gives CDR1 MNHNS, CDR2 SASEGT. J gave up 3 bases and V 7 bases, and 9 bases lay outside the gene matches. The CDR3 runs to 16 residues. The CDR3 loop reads CASIDVAGGYNSPLHF. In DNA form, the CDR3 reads TGTGCCAGCATCGATGTGGCAGGGGGCTATAATTCACCCCTCCACTTT.

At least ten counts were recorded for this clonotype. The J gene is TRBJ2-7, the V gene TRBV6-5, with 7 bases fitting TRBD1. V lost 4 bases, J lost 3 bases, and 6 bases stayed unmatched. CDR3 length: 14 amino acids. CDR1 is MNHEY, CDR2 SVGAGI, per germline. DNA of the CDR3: TGTGCCAGCAGTTCCCTGCCAGGGGGCTACGAGCAGTACTTC. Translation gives CASSSLPGGYEQYF.

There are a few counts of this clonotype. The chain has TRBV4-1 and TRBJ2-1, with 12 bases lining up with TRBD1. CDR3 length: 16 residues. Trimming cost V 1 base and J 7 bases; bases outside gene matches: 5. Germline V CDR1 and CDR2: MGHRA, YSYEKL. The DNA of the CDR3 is TGCGCCAGCAGCCAAGCTGGGACAGGGGGCTGGAATGAGCAGTTCTTC. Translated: CASSQAGTGGWNEQFF.

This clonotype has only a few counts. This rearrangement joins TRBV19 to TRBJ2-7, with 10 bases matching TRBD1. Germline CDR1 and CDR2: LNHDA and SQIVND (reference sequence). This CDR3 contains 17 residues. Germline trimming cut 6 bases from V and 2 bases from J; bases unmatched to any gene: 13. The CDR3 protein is CASSRRPGTGAPYEQYF. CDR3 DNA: TGTGCCAGTAGCAGGCGGCCCGGGACAGGGGCCCCCTACGAGCAGTACTTC.

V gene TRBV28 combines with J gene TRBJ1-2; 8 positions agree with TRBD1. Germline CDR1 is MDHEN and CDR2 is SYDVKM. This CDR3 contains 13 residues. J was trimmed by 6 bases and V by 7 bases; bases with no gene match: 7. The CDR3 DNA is TGTGCCAGCACCACGGGACAGGTCGATGGCTACACCTTC. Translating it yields CASTTGQVDGYTF.

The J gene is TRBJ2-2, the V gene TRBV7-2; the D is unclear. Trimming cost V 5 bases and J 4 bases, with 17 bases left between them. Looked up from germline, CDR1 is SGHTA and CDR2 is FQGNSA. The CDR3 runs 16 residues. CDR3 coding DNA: TGTGCCAGCAGCGAATGGGGATGGCCGGGCACCGGGGAGCTGTTTTTT. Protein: CASSEWGWPGTGELFF.

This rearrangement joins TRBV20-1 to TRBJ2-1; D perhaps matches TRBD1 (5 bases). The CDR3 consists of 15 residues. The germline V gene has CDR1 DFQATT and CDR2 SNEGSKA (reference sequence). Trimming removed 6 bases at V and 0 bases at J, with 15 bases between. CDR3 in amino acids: CSAGRGTNSYNEQFF. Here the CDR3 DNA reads TGCAGTGCGGGGCGAGGAACCAACTCCTACAATGAGCAGTTCTTC.

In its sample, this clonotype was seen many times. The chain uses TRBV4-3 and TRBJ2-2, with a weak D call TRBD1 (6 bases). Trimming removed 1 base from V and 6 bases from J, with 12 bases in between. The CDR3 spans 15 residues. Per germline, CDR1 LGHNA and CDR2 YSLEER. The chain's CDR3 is CASSQANRVPGELFF. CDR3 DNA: TGCGCCAGCAGCCAAGCTAACAGGGTCCCCGGGGAGCTGTTTTTT.

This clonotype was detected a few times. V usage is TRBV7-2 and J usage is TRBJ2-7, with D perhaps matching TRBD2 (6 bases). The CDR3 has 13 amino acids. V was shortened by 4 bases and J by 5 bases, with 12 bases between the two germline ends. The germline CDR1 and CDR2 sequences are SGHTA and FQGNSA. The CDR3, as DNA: TGTGCCAGCAGCTCCTCTAGCGACCACGAGCAGTACTTC. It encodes CASSSSSDHEQYF.